The 5 T cell receptor beta chains below were found in one sample sequenced in a study of Tregs in tolerant kidney transplant recipients. The assay was immunoSEQ multiplex PCR, and TCRdb's table has in-frame clones only and misses some. The sample has 100,000 to 120,000 clones, 90% seen once. This specimen consisted of CD4+ T cells from blood, obtained before the transplant. All receptors come from a human donor who received a combined kidney and bone marrow transplant.

The chain uses TRBV5-1 and TRBJ2-1; D unresolved. The CDR3 is 12 residues long. The ends were cut back, 1 base at V and 10 bases at J, with 9 bases in the middle. The V gene's germline CDR1 is SGHRS and CDR2 YFSETQ. The CDR3 reads CASSLPSSEQFF. The CDR3 DNA reads as TGCGCCAGCAGCTTGCCGTCGTCCGAGCAGTTCTTC.

The chain combines TRBV7-2 with TRBJ2-7; weak D call: TRBD1 (5 bases). V dropped 3 bases and J dropped 3 bases, with 15 bases sitting between them. Germline CDR1 SGHTA, CDR2 FQGNSA. This CDR3 contains 15 residues. CDR3 bases: TGTGCCAGCAGCTTTCAAGCAGGGAAAAACTACGAGCAGTACTTC. As protein: CASSFQAGKNYEQYF.

The chain recombines TRBV7-2 with TRBJ1-2; 10 bases fit TRBD1. V was pared by 4 bases and J by 4 bases, with 6 bases of the junction left unmatched. Looked up from germline, CDR1 is SGHTA and CDR2 is FQGNSA. The CDR3 sequence is 15 residues long. The CDR3 sequence: CASSWTGGAGYGYTF. The DNA of the CDR3 is TGTGCCAGCAGCTGGACAGGGGGGGCTGGCTATGGCTACACCTTC.

The chain joins TRBV19 to TRBJ2-1, with a possible D match to TRBD1 (6 bases). Trimming removed 9 bases at V and 4 bases at J, with 28 bases between. The CDR3 has 18 residues. Germline CDR1 LNHDA, CDR2 SQIVND (reference sequence). As DNA, the CDR3 is TGTGCCAGCACCACAGGGCGCGCAGTGGCGGGCAATTACAATGAGCAGTTCTTC. It yields the protein CASTTGRAVAGNYNEQFF.

The chain combines TRBV30 with TRBJ2-7; D is undetermined. The CDR3 loop spans 11 amino acids. Germline V gene lookup returns CDR1 GTSNPN and CDR2 SVGIG (reference sequence). Trimming took 2 bases from V and 5 from J, leaving 7 bases between them. Here the CDR3 reads CAWSLENEQYF. The CDR3 nucleotides are TGTGCCTGGAGTTTGGAGAACGAGCAGTACTTC. The entire variable domain, with the rest obtained from reference TRBV30 and TRBJ2-7, is as follows: SQTIHQWPATLVQPVGSPLSLECTVEGTSNPNLYWYRQAAGRGLQLLFYSVGIGQISSEVPQNLSASRPQDRQFILSSKKLLLSDSGFYLCAWSLENEQYFGPGTRLTVT.